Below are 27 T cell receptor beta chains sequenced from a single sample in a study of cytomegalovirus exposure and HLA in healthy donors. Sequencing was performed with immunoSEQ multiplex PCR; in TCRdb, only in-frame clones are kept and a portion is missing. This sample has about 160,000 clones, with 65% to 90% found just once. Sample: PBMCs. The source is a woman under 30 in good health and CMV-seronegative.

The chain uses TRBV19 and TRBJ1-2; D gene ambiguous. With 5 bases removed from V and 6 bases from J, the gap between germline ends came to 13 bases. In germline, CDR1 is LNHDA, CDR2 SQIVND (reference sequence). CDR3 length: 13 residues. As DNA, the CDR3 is TGTGCCAGTAGTTTAACGGCAGGCCATGGCTACACCTTC. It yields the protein CASSLTAGHGYTF.

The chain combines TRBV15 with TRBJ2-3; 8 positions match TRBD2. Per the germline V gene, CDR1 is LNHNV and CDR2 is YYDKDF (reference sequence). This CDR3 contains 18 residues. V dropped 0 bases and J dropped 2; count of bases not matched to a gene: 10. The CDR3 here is CATSRDVFGRGLTDTQYF. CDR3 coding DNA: TGTGCCACCAGCAGAGATGTATTCGGGAGGGGCCTCACAGATACGCAGTATTTT.

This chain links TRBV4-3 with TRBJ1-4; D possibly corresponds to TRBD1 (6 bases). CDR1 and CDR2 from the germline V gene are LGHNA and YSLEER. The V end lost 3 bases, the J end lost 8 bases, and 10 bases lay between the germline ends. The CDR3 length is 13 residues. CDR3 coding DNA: TGCGCCAGCAGCCAGAGAAGGGGGGAAAAACTGTTTTTT. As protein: CASSQRRGEKLFF.

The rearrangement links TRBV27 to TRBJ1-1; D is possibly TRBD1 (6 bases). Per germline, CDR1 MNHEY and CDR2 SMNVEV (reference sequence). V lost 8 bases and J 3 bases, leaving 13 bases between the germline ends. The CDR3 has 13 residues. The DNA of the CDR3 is TGTGCCAGCTTCGGCAGGGGCGACACTGAAGCTTTCTTT. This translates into CASFGRGDTEAFF.

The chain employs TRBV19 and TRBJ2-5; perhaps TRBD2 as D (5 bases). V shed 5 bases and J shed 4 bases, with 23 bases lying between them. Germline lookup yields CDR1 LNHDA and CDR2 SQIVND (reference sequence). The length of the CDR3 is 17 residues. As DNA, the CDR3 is TGTGCCAGTAGTCCCGGGATCTCAATACAAAGGGCAGAGACCCAGTACTTC. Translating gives CASSPGISIQRAETQYF.

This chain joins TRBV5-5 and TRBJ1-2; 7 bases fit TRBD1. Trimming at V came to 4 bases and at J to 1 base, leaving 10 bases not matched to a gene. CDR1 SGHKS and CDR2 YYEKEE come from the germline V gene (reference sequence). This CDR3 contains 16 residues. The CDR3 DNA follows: TGTGCCAGCAGCCTGGGGGACAGCTTTTTTAACTATGGCTACACCTTC. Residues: CASSLGDSFFNYGYTF.

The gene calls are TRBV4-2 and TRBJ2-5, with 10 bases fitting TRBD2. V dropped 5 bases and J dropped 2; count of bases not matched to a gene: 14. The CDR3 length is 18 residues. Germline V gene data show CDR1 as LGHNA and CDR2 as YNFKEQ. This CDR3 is CASSSRVAGGLKQETQYF. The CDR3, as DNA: TGTGCCAGCAGCTCCCGGGTAGCGGGGGGCCTAAAACAAGAGACCCAGTACTTC.

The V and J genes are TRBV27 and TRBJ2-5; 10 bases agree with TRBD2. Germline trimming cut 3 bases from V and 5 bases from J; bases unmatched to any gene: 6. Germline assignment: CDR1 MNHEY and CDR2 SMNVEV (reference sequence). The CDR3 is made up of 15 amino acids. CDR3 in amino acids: CASSFASGGSETQYF. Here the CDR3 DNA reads TGTGCCAGCAGTTTCGCTAGCGGGGGTAGCGAGACCCAGTACTTC.

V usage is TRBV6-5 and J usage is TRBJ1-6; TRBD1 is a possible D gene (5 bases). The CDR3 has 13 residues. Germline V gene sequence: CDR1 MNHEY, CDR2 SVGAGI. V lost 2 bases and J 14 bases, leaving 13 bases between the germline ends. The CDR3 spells CASSYVGLGALHF. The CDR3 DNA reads TGTGCCAGCAGTTACGTGGGACTGGGGGCCCTCCACTTT.

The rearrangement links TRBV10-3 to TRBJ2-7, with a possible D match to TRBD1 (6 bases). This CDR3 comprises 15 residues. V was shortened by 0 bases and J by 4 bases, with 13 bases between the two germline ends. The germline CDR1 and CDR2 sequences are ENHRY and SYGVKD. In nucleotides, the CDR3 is TGTGCCATCAGTGAGTCGACCCTCAGGGGTTACGAGCAGTACTTC. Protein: CAISESTLRGYEQYF.

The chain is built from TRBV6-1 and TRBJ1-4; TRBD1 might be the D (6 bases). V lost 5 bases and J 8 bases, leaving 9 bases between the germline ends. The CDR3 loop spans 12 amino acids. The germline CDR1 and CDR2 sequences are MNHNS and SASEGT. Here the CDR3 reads CASSHREEKLFF. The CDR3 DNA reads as TGTGCCAGCAGTCACAGGGAGGAAAAACTGTTTTTT.

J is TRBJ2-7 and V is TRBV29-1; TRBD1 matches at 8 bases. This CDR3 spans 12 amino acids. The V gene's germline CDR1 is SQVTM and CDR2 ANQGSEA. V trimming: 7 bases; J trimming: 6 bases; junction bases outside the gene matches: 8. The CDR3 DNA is TGCAGCGCCTGGACAGGGACGGTCGAGCAGTACTTC. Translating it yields CSAWTGTVEQYF.

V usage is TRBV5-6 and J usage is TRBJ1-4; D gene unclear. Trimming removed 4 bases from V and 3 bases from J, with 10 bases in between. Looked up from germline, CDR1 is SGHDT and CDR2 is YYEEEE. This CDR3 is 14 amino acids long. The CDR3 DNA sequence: TGTGCCAGCAGCGTCACAGCGGCTAATGAAAAACTGTTTTTT. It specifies CASSVTAANEKLFF.

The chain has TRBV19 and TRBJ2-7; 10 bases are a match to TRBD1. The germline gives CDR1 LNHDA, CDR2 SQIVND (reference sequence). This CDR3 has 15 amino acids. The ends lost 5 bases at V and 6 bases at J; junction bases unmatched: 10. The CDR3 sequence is CASSPRQGARGEQYF. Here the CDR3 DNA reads TGTGCCAGTAGTCCGAGACAGGGGGCAAGGGGCGAGCAGTACTTC.

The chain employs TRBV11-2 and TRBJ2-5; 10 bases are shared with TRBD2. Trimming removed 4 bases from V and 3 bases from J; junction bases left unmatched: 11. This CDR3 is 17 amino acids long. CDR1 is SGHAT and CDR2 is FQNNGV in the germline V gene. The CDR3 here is CASSSLPSGLAEETQYF. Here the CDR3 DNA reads TGTGCCAGCAGCTCTCTACCTAGCGGACTAGCGGAAGAGACCCAGTACTTC.

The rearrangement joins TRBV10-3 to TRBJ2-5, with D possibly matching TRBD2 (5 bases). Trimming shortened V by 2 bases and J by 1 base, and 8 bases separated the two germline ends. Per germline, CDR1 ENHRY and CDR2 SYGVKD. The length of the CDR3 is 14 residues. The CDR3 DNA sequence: TGTGCCATCAGTGAGGGCACTAGCCAAGAGACCCAGTACTTC. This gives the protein CAISEGTSQETQYF.

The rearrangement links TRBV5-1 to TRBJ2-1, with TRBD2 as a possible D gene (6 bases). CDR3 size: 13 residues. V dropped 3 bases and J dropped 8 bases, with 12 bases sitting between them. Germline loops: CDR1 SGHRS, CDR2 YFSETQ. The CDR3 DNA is TGCGCCAGCAGCTGGGGTCGACTAGATGAGCAGTTCTTC. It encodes CASSWGRLDEQFF.

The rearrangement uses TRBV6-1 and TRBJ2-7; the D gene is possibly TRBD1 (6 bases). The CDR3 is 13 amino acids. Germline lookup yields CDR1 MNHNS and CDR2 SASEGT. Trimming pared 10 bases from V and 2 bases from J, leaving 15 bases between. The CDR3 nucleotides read TGTGCCACCAGACAGACAGGTCCCTACGAGCAGTACTTC. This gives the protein CATRQTGPYEQYF.

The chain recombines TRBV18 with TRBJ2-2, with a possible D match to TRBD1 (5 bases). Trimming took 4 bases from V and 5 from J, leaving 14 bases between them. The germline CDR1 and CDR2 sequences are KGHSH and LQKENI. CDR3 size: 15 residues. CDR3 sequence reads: CASSRVTEGTGELFF. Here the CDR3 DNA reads TGTGCCAGCTCACGAGTGACAGAAGGTACCGGGGAGCTGTTTTTT.

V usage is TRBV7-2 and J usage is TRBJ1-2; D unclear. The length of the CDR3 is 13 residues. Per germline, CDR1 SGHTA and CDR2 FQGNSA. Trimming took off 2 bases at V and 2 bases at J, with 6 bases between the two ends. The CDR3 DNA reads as TGTGCCAGCAGCTTATCGCGGAACTATGGCTACACCTTC. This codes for CASSLSRNYGYTF.

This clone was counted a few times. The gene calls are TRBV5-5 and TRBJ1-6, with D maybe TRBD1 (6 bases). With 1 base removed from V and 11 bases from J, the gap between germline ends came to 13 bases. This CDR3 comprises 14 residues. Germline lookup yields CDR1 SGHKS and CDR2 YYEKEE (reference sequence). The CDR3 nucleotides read TGTGCCAGCAGCTTGAAACAGGGAGTACCACCCCTCCACTTT. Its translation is CASSLKQGVPPLHF.

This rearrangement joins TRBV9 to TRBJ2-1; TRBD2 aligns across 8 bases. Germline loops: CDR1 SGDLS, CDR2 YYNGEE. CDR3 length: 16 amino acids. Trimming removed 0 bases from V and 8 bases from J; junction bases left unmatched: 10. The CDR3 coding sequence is TGTGCCAGCAGCGTAGTGGCGGGAGGAGTTCTGTATGAGCAGTTCTTC. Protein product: CASSVVAGGVLYEQFF.

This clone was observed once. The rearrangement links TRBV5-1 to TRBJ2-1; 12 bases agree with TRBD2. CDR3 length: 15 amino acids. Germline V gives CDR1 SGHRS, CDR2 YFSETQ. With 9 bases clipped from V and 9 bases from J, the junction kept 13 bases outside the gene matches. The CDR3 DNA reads TGCGCCACCTCGGGAGGGGCTAGCGGGAGGGGTGAGCAGTTCTTC. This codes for CATSGGASGRGEQFF.

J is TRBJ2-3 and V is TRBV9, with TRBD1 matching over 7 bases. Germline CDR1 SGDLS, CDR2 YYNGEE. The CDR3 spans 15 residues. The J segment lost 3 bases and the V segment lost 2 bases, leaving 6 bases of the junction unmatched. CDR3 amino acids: CASSVRQGSTDTQYF. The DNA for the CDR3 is TGTGCCAGCAGCGTCAGACAGGGTTCTACAGATACGCAGTATTTT.

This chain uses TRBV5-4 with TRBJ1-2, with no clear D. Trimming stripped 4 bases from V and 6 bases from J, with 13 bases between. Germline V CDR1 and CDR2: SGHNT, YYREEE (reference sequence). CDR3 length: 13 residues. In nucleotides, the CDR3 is TGTGCCAGCAGCCTTATCGGTGCGAATGGCTACACCTTC. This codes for CASSLIGANGYTF.

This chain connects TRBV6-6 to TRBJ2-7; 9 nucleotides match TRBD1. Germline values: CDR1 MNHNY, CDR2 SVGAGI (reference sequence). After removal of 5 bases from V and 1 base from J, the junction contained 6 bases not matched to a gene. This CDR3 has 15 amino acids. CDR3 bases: TGTGCCAGCAGTCCGGGACAGGGTTTATCCTACGAGCAGTACTTC. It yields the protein CASSPGQGLSYEQYF.

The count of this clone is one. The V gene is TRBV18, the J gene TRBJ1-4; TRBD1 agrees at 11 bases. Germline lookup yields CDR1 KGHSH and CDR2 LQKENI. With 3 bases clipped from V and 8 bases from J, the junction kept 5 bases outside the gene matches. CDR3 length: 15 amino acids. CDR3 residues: CASSPGQGAQEKLFF. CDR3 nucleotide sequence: TGTGCCAGCTCACCCGGACAGGGGGCACAAGAAAAACTGTTTTTT.